This TCR beta chain was retrieved from a study of blood T cell repertoires in COVID-19. TCRdb's table, derived via immunoSEQ multiplex PCR, lists solely in-frame clones and lacks some. The data show about 78,000 clones, less than 90% seen once. V was pared by 3 bases and J by 6 bases, with 12 bases of the junction left unmatched. Germline CDR1 SGHTA, CDR2 FQGNSA. The CDR3 runs 16 residues. The sample was peripheral blood. The V and J genes are TRBV7-2 and TRBJ2-7, with 9 bases identical to TRBD1. The TCR originated in a man aged 55 to 70 with active or convalescent COVID-19. The CDR3 DNA is TGTGCCAGCAGCTTTGCCCCCGGGACAGGGTTAGGCGAGCAGTACTTC. Residues: CASSFAPGTGLGEQYF.